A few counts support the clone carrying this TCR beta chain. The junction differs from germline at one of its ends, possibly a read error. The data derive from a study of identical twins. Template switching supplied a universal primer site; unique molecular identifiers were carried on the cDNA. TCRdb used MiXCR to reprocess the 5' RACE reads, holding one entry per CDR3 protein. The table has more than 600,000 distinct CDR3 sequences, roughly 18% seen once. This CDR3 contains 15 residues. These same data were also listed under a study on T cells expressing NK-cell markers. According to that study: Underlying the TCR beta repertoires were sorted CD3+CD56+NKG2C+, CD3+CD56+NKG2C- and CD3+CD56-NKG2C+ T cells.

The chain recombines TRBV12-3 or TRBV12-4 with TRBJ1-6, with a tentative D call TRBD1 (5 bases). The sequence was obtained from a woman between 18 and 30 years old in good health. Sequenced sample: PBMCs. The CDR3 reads CASSRPGGNNSPLHF. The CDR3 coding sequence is TGTGCCAGCAGTAGGCCCGGGGGAAATAATTCGCCCCTCCACTTT.